This TCR beta chain originates from a study of Graves' ophthalmopathy and Graves' hyperthyroidism. The overall study: Blood was drawn at initial diagnosis, before any treatment.

The CDR3 length is 13 residues. CDR1 is MNHEY, CDR2 SVGEGT, per germline. V shed 7 bases and J 6 bases; nucleotides not matched to a gene: 6. Amplification targeted the TCR beta CDR3 regions, with RNA transcripts as the source material. First-round RT-PCR with HTBI primers preceded a second-round multiplex PCR. TCRdb re-analysed the multiplex PCR reads in MiXCR, keeping a single row per CDR3 protein. The sample lists roughly 610,000 distinct CDR3 sequences, roughly 20% seen once, with about 6.6% in the top ten. This clonotype was counted at least ten times. This clonotype originated in a woman under 30 with stable Graves' hyperthyroidism. Some clones in this sample may be carry-over from other donors' samples. The chain combines TRBV6-2 or TRBV6-3 with TRBJ2-5; TRBD1 matches 9 bases. Material: peripheral blood. CDR3 sequence (DNA): TGTGCCAGCAACCCGGACAGGGGACAGACCCAGTACTTC. This encodes CASNPDRGQTQYF.